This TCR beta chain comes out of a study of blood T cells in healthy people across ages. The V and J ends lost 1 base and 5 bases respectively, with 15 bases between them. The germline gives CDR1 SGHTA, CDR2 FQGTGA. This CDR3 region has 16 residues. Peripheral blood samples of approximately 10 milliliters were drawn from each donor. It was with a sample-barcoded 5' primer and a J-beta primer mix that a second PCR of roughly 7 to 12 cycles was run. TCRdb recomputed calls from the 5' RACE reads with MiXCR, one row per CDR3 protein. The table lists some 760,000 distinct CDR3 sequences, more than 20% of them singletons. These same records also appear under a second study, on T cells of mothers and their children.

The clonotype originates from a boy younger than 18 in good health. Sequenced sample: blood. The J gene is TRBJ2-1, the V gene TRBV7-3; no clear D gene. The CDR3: CASSLRVGVGHNEQFF. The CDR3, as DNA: TGTGCCAGCAGCTTAAGGGTTGGGGTTGGACACAATGAGCAGTTCTTC.